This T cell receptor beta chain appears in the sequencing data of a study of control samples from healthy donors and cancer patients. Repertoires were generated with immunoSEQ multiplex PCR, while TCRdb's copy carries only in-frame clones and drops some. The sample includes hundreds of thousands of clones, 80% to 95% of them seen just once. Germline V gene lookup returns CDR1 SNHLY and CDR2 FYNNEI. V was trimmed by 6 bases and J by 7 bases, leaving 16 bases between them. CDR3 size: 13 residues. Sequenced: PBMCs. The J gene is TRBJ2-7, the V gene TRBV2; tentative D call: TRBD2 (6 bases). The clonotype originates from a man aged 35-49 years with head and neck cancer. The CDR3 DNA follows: TGTGCCAGCAGCCCCCAGCGGGCGGGGGAGCAGTACTTC. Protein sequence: CASSPQRAGEQYF.